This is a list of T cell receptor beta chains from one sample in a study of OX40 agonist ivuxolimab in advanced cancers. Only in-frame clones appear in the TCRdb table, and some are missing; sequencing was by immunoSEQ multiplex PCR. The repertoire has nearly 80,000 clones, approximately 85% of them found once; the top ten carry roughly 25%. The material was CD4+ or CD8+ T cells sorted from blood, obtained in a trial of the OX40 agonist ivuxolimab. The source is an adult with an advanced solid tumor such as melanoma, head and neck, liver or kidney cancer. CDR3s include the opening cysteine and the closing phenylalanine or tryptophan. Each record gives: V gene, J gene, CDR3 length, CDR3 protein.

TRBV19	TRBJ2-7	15	CASSISREGFYEQYF
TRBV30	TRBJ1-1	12	CAWKMKNTEAFF
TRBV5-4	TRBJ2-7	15	CASGPGLASTYEQYF
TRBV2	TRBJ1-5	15	CASSVYRELNQPQHF
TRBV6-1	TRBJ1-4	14	CASRDRGVSEKLFF
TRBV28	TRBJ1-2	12	CASSLMRYGYTF
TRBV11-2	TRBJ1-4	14	CASSPPATNEKLFF
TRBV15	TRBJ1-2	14	CATSREGGSGGYTF
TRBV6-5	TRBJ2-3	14	CASSYRGTTDTQYF
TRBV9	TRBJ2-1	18	CASSVGGPGTSVKNEQFF
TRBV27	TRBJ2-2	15	CASSYSTGNTGELFF
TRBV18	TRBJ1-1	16	CASSNNVDTRNTEAFF
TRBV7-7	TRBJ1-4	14	CASSLQGTNEKLFF
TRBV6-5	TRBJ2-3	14	CACSGRVATDTQYF
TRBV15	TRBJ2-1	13	CATSRGPANEQFF
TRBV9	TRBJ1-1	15	CASSVDGQGYTEAFF
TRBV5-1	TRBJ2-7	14	CASSLLAGDYEQYF
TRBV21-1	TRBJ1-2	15	CASSKGDREYYGYTF
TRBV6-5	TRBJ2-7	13	CASSYSSLDEQYF
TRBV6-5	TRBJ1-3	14	CASSPQGSGNTIYF
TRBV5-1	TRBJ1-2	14	CASSLAIGADGYTF
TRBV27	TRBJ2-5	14	CASSGRGGQETQYF
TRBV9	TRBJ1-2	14	CASSQSRDNYGYTF
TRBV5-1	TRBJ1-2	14	CASRYRGGVDGYTF
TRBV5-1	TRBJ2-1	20	CASSLVMPSGRAISYNEQFF
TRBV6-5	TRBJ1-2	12	CASSYWPGGYTF
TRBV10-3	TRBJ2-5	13	CAISVGREETQYF
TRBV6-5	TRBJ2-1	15	CASSFGAVIINEQFF
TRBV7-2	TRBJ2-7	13	CASSLEDSYEQYF
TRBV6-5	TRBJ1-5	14	CASSRGGDNQPQHF
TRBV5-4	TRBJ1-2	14	CASRPRDGRYGYTF
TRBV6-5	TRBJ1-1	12	CASSRDRGKAFF
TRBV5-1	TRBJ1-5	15	CASSLGSNSNQPQHF
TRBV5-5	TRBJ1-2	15	CASSPAPRTAYGYTF
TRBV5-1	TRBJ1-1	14	CASSSQGSNTEAFF
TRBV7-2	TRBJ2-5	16	CASSPPGLAGGATQYF
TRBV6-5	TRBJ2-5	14	CASSYHDRQETQYF
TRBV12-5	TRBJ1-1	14	CASGDRTKTREAFF
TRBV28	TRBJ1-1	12	CASRGGRAEAFF
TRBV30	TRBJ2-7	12	CAYRTVSYEQYF
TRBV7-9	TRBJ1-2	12	CASSLEQRGYTF
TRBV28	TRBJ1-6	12	CASTRYNSPLHF
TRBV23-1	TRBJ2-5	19	CASSQFGKPTGTETETQYF
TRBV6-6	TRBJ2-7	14	CASTRLAESYEQYF
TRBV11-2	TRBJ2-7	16	CASSLRGWPGAYEQYF
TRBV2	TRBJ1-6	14	CASSEEGVYSPLHF
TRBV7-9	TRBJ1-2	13	CASSFGGNYGYTF
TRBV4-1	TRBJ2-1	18	CASSQTGLAGALNNEQFF
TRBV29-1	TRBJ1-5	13	CSVRQEVDQPQHF
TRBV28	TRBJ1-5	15	CASRGPRVGNQPQHF
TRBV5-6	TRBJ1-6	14	CASSFTGEGSPLHF
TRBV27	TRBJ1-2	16	CASSLSRGSEHYGYTF
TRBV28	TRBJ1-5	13	CASSFPAGAIQHF
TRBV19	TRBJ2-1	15	CASSISGSPHNEQFF
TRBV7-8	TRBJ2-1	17	CASRLSRASSGTNEQFF
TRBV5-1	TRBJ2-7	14	CASSFDRTYYEQYF
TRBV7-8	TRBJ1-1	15	CASSLVQGPYTEAFF
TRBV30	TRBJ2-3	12	CAWSPAADTQYF
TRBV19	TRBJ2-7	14	CASSALSGSYEQYF